Following are 32 T cell receptor beta chains from one sample sequenced in a study of cytomegalovirus exposure and HLA in healthy donors (dated by TCRdb to between 2016 and 2019). The library was obtained by the immunoSEQ multiplex PCR assay. For the multiplex PCR, a mixture combining 60 forward primers for TCR Vbeta segments and 13 reverse primers for TCR Jbeta segments was used. TCRdb stores this immuneACCESS table with in-frame sequences only. Part of the clones is absent; in the studies checked, under half of the shortfall reflects unresolved V genes, and no reason is known for the rest. The sample contains under 150,000 clones, around 72% of them found a single time. Of the sample, 13% to 15% falls within the top ten clones. Sequencing was performed on PBMCs. All receptors come from a human donor in good health.

The gene calls are TRBV6-5 and TRBJ2-7; 11 positions agree with TRBD2. V shed 5 bases, J shed 1 base, and the junction held 4 bases outside the gene matches. The CDR3 sequence is 15 residues long. The V gene's germline CDR1 is MNHEY and CDR2 SVGAGI. The CDR3 DNA is TGTGCCAGCAGTCTGGGACTAGCGGTATCCTACGAGCAGTACTTC. Its translation is CASSLGLAVSYEQYF.

V and J are TRBV7-2 and TRBJ2-1; the D is unclear. The length of the CDR3 is 13 residues. V lost 2 bases to trimming and J lost 9 bases, with 11 bases between them. Germline V gives CDR1 SGHTA, CDR2 FQGNSA. In nucleotides, the CDR3 is TGTGCCAGCAGCTTACCAAGAGCCGGTGAGCAGTTCTTC. Its protein product is CASSLPRAGEQFF.

The chain links TRBV11-2 to TRBJ2-3, with 11 bases aligning to TRBD2. J gave up 1 base and V 5 bases, and 8 bases lay outside the gene matches. In germline, CDR1 is SGHAT, CDR2 FQNNGV. CDR3 length: 17 residues. CDR3 region: CASSRLPGLAGTDTQYF. CDR3 DNA sequence: TGTGCCAGCAGCAGACTTCCGGGACTAGCGGGCACAGATACGCAGTATTTT. Supplemented by reference TRBV11-2 and TRBJ2-3, the full variable domain reads EAGVAQSPRYKIIEKRQSVAFWCNPISGHATLYWYQQILGQGPKLLIQFQNNGVVDDSQLPKDRFSAERLKGVDSTLKIQPAKLEDSAVYLCASSRLPGLAGTDTQYFGPGTRLTVL.

The chain is built from TRBV9 and TRBJ1-2; a possible D gene is TRBD1 (6 bases). Trimming stripped 3 bases from V and 3 bases from J, with 12 bases between. This CDR3 has 14 residues. From germline, CDR1 is SGDLS and CDR2 YYNGEE. CDR3 region: CASSGPQGYYGYTF. The CDR3 bases are TGTGCCAGCAGCGGCCCACAGGGCTACTATGGCTACACCTTC.

The gene calls are TRBV2 and TRBJ2-4; 8 bases match TRBD2. V lost 3 bases, J lost 0 bases, and 10 bases stayed unmatched. Germline CDR1 reads SNHLY; CDR2 reads FYNNEI. The CDR3 spans 18 residues. The CDR3 sequence: CASSDVVGLVVAKNIQYF. CDR3 in DNA: TGTGCCAGCAGTGACGTCGTGGGACTAGTCGTAGCCAAAAACATTCAGTACTTC. Based on the CDR3 plus reference TRBV2 and TRBJ2-4, the full variable domain is EPEVTQTPSHQVTQMGQEVILRCVPISNHLYFYWYRQILGQKVEFLVSFYNNEISEKSEIFDDQFSVERPDGSNFTLKIRSTKLEDSAMYFCASSDVVGLVVAKNIQYFGAGTRLSVL.

CDR3 sequence (DNA): TGCAGCGTTGATCTTGGCTACACCTTC. Translated, it gives CSVDLGYTF. The chain is built from TRBV29-1 and TRBJ1-2; D not resolved. The CDR3 totals 9 residues. Germline values: CDR1 SQVTM, CDR2 ANQGSEA. Trimming cost V 3 bases and J 7 bases, with 3 bases left between them.

The chain joins TRBV11-2 to TRBJ2-3, with D tentatively TRBD1 (5 bases). This CDR3 is built from 15 residues. Trimming took off 1 base at V and 3 bases at J, with 11 bases between the two ends. The germline V gene encodes CDR1 SGHAT and CDR2 FQNNGV. DNA of the CDR3: TGTGCCAGCAGCTTAGGGCAGGGTCGAACAGATACGCAGTATTTT. Encoded protein: CASSLGQGRTDTQYF.

The chain links TRBV15 to TRBJ1-1; D ambiguous. V gave up 0 bases and J gave up 3 bases, with 11 bases separating them. Germline loops: CDR1 LNHNV, CDR2 YYDKDF (reference sequence). This CDR3 has 15 residues. DNA of the CDR3: TGTGCCACCAGCAGAGATCGAGGGAGGTACACTGAAGCTTTCTTT. It translates to CATSRDRGRYTEAFF.

This clone was found a few times. The chain couples TRBV2 to TRBJ1-5, with 7 bases matching TRBD1. CDR1 and CDR2 (germline): SNHLY, FYNNEI. This CDR3 has 14 amino acids. V dropped 6 bases and J dropped 3; count of bases not matched to a gene: 5. The CDR3 DNA reads TGTGCCAGCAGAAAAACAGGGGACAATCAGCCCCAGCATTTT. It encodes CASRKTGDNQPQHF.

The chain combines TRBV27 with TRBJ2-6; D unclear. V lost 6 bases, J lost 1 base, and 4 bases lay in between. The V gene's germline CDR1 is MNHEY and CDR2 SMNVEV (reference sequence). The CDR3 has 13 residues. In DNA, the CDR3 is TGTGCCAGCAGCCTTTCTGGGGCCAACGTCCTGACTTTC. It specifies CASSLSGANVLTF.

The chain links TRBV7-2 to TRBJ2-2; 7 bases map to TRBD2. The CDR3 extends over 14 amino acids. The V gene's germline CDR1 is SGHTA and CDR2 FQGNSA. The V gene end was trimmed by 1 base and the J gene end by 8 bases; junction bases not matched to a gene: 4. The CDR3 DNA is TGTGCCAGCAGCTTAGTGGCGGGAGAGGGGGAGCTGTTTTTT. It specifies CASSLVAGEGELFF. Combining the CDR3 with reference TRBV7-2 and TRBJ2-2 gives the whole variable domain GAGVSQSPSNKVTEKGKDVELRCDPISGHTALYWYRQSLGQGLEFLIYFQGNSAPDKSGLPSDRFSAERTGGSVSTLTIQRTQQEDSAVYLCASSLVAGEGELFFGEGSRLTVL.

The rearrangement joins TRBV16 to TRBJ2-5, with 7 nucleotides matching TRBD1. Per germline, CDR1 KGHSY and CDR2 FQNENV. V was clipped by 1 base and J by 2 bases; unmatched bases: 4. This CDR3 comprises 15 residues. The CDR3, as DNA: TGTGCCAGCAGCCAATGGGGACAGAAACAAGAGACCCAGTACTTC. Amino acids: CASSQWGQKQETQYF.

The rearrangement links TRBV5-1 to TRBJ2-7; 10 nucleotides line up with TRBD1. This CDR3 has 14 residues. CDR1 is SGHRS and CDR2 is YFSETQ in the germline V gene. V shed 4 bases, J shed 3 bases, and the junction held 4 bases outside the gene matches. In nucleotides, the CDR3 is TGCGCCAGCAGCGCCCGGACAGGGGGCTACGAGCAGTACTTC. Translation: CASSARTGGYEQYF.

The chain recombines TRBV15 with TRBJ2-7, with 8 bases aligning to TRBD2. The CDR3 extends over 15 amino acids. CDR1 is LNHNV and CDR2 is YYDKDF in the germline V gene (reference sequence). Trimming removed 1 base from V and 2 bases from J; junction bases left unmatched: 4. This CDR3 reads CATSRGTSGPYEQYF. The CDR3, as DNA: TGTGCCACCAGCAGAGGAACTAGCGGCCCCTACGAGCAGTACTTC.

The rearrangement joins TRBV19 to TRBJ1-2, with 7 positions matching TRBD1. CDR1 is LNHDA, CDR2 SQIVND, per germline (reference sequence). Unmatched junction bases numbered 8, after V lost 6 bases and J lost 7 bases. The CDR3 is 13 residues long. The CDR3 reads CASSEQGIGGYTF. As DNA, the CDR3 is TGTGCCAGTAGCGAACAGGGGATCGGTGGCTACACCTTC. Together with reference TRBV19 and TRBJ1-2, the CDR3 gives the full variable domain: DGGITQSPKYLFRKEGQNVTLSCEQNLNHDAMYWYRQDPGQGLRLIYYSQIVNDFQKGDIAEGYSVSREKKESFPLTVTSAQKNPTAFYLCASSEQGIGGYTFGSGTRLTVV.

This clone was detected only a few times. J is TRBJ1-1 and V is TRBV4-1; maybe TRBD1 (5 bases). From germline, CDR1 is MGHRA and CDR2 YSYEKL. The CDR3 sequence is 16 residues long. V was shortened by 0 bases and J by 0 bases, with 11 bases between the two germline ends. The CDR3 sequence: CASSQEGGIMNTEAFF. The CDR3 nucleotides read TGCGCCAGCAGCCAAGAGGGGGGGATCATGAACACTGAAGCTTTCTTT.

The gene calls are TRBV28 and TRBJ1-5; D might be TRBD1 (6 bases). The CDR3 contains 14 residues. V dropped 2 bases and J dropped 6 bases, with 11 bases sitting between them. Germline values: CDR1 MDHEN, CDR2 SYDVKM. The CDR3 DNA sequence: TGTGCCAGCAGTTTACAACAGGGTTTTCAGCCCCAGCATTTT. It encodes CASSLQQGFQPQHF. The whole variable domain, filled in from reference TRBV28 and TRBJ1-5, reads DVKVTQSSRYLVKRTGEKVFLECVQDMDHENMFWYRQDPGLGLRLIYFSYDVKMKEKGDIPEGYSVSREKKERFSLILESASTNQTSMYLCASSLQQGFQPQHFGDGTRLSIL.

This clone is a singleton in its sample. As DNA, the CDR3 is TGTGCCAGCAGCTTACATACCGGGACACCCTACGAGCAGTACTTC. It encodes CASSLHTGTPYEQYF. This chain connects TRBV11-1 to TRBJ2-7, with a possible D match to TRBD1 (6 bases). The CDR3 is 15 amino acids. V lost 2 bases to trimming and J lost 2 bases, with 13 bases between them. The V gene's germline CDR1 is SGHAT and CDR2 FQDESV (reference sequence).

The rearrangement joins TRBV29-1 to TRBJ1-6; possible D gene TRBD1, 5 bases. V shed 5 bases and J shed 5 bases, with 13 bases lying between them. CDR1 is SQVTM, CDR2 ANQGSEA, per germline. The CDR3 consists of 14 residues. In DNA form, the CDR3 reads TGCAGCGTTTTGATCGTAGGGGATAATTCACCCCTCCACTTT. Translation: CSVLIVGDNSPLHF.

The rearrangement uses TRBV2 and TRBJ1-2; 11 nucleotides match TRBD1. Germline CDR1 is SNHLY and CDR2 is FYNNEI. This CDR3 is 16 amino acids long. Trimming removed 7 bases from V and 3 bases from J; junction bases left unmatched: 10. The CDR3: CASTGQGASWDYGYTF. The CDR3 region has the DNA TGTGCCAGCACTGGACAGGGGGCGTCATGGGACTATGGCTACACCTTC.

The chain carries TRBV13 and TRBJ2-3; maybe TRBD2 (6 bases). The germline gives CDR1 PRHDT, CDR2 FYEKMQ (reference sequence). The CDR3 has 15 residues. Trimming shortened V by 1 base and J by 6 bases, and 14 bases separated the two germline ends. CDR3 coding DNA: TGTGCCAGCAGCTTAGCTAGCGCCACAATGGATACGCAGTATTTT. This encodes CASSLASATMDTQYF.

This clone has more than one count but fewer than ten. The chain uses TRBV5-6 and TRBJ2-2, with 10 bases aligning to TRBD2. The V gene's germline CDR1 is SGHDT and CDR2 YYEEEE. This CDR3 has 17 residues. Trimming removed 4 bases from V and 5 bases from J; junction bases left unmatched: 11. The CDR3 sequence is CASSPGGAGGRTGELFF. The CDR3 DNA reads TGTGCCAGCAGCCCAGGAGGAGCGGGAGGGAGAACCGGGGAGCTGTTTTTT.

The count of this clone is one. CDR3 in amino acids: CASSLGWPPGETQYF. The CDR3 DNA sequence: TGTGCCAGCAGCTTAGGTTGGCCCCCGGGAGAGACCCAGTACTTC. V and J are TRBV7-9 and TRBJ2-5; D unresolved. The CDR3 is made up of 15 amino acids. Germline V lookup: CDR1 SEHNR, CDR2 FQNEAQ (reference sequence). V was clipped by 1 base and J by 4 bases, with 13 bases between them.

This clone was observed once. V gene TRBV29-1 combines with J gene TRBJ2-1; 7 nucleotides match TRBD2. Germline loops: CDR1 SQVTM, CDR2 ANQGSEA. V lost 3 bases and J lost 3; bases outside the gene matches: 2. The CDR3 totals 13 residues. In DNA form, the CDR3 reads TGCAGCGTTGAGGCTAGCGGCTACAATGAGCAGTTCTTC. Its protein product is CSVEASGYNEQFF.

The chain couples TRBV27 to TRBJ1-6, with D maybe TRBD1 (5 bases). The CDR3 extends over 14 amino acids. Trimming took 3 bases from V and 3 from J, leaving 6 bases between them. Germline CDR1 reads MNHEY; CDR2 reads SMNVEV (reference sequence). The CDR3 loop is CASSFGGYNSPLHF. As DNA, the CDR3 is TGTGCCAGCAGTTTCGGGGGCTATAATTCACCCCTCCACTTT.

The V call is TRBV7-2, the J call TRBJ1-1; TRBD1 aligns across 7 bases. The J segment lost 5 bases and the V segment lost 2 bases, leaving 11 bases of the junction unmatched. The CDR3 extends over 16 amino acids. CDR1 and CDR2 from the germline V gene are SGHTA and FQGNSA. For the CDR3, the DNA is TGTGCCAGCAGCTTAATAGGGGGCAGGATGAGGACTGAAGCTTTCTTT. It is translated as CASSLIGGRMRTEAFF.

This chain links TRBV6-6 with TRBJ2-7; D might be TRBD1 (6 bases). The CDR3 has 15 residues. The V and J ends lost 6 bases and 4 bases respectively, with 19 bases between them. From germline, CDR1 is MNHNY and CDR2 SVGAGI (reference sequence). CDR3: CASSRYGDTTYEQYF. CDR3 nucleotides: TGTGCCAGCAGCAGATATGGGGACACGACTTACGAGCAGTACTTC.

J is TRBJ2-7 and V is TRBV5-1, with 10 bases that match TRBD2. CDR1 and CDR2 from the germline V gene are SGHRS and YFSETQ. The ends lost 4 bases at V and 6 bases at J; junction bases unmatched: 13. The CDR3 loop spans 16 amino acids. CDR3 residues: CASSLTSGQAGSEQYF. The DNA for the CDR3 is TGCGCCAGCAGCCTGACTAGCGGGCAGGCGGGGAGCGAGCAGTACTTC.

The gene calls are TRBV11-1 and TRBJ2-5, with D maybe TRBD1 (5 bases). The assigned J gene may be wrong: the sequence end matches TRBJ2-7 better. This CDR3 spans 14 amino acids. The germline CDR1 and CDR2 sequences are SGHAT and FQDESV (reference sequence). This CDR3 reads CASSLELDNYEQYF. The DNA for the CDR3 is TGTGCCAGCAGCTTAGAGCTGGACAACTACGAGCAGTACTTC.

The chain is built from TRBV19 and TRBJ2-1, with D hard to call. Germline V gene data show CDR1 as LNHDA and CDR2 as SQIVND (reference sequence). The CDR3 spans 14 residues. Trimming shortened V by 3 bases and J by 5 bases, and 11 bases separated the two germline ends. The CDR3 sequence: CASSIGSLDNEQFF. Written as DNA, the CDR3 is TGTGCCAGTAGTATTGGCTCCCTTGACAATGAGCAGTTCTTC.

This rearrangement joins TRBV2 to TRBJ2-5, with TRBD2 matching 13 bases. V lost 6 bases and J lost 5; bases outside the gene matches: 6. The CDR3 consists of 15 residues. Germline values: CDR1 SNHLY, CDR2 FYNNEI. The CDR3 DNA follows: TGTGCCAGCAGAAGGACTAGCGGGAGCCGGGAGACCCAGTACTTC. This sequence encodes CASRRTSGSRETQYF.

This rearrangement joins TRBV10-2 to TRBJ1-5; D unresolved. V was clipped by 3 bases and J by 8 bases, with 14 bases between them. The V gene's germline CDR1 is WSHSY and CDR2 SAAADI. The CDR3 is 14 residues long. CDR3 sequence (DNA): TGCGCCAGCAGTGAATATGGATCGAGGGAGCCCCAGCATTTT. Protein: CASSEYGSREPQHF.